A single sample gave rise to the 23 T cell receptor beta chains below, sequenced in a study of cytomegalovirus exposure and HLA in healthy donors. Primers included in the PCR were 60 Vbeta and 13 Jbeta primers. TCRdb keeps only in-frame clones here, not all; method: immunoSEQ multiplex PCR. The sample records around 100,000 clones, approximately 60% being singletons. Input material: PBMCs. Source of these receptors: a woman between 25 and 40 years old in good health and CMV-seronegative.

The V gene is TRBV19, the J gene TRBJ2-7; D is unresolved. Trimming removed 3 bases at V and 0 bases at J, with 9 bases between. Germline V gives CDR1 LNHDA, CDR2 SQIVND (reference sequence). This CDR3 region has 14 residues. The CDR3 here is CASSIGRTSYEQYF. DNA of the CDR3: TGTGCCAGTAGTATCGGTAGAACCTCCTACGAGCAGTACTTC.

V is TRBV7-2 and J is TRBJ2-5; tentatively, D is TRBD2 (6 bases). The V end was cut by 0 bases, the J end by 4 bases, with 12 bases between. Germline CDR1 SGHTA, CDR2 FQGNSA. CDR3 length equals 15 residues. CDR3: CASSLAQGGGETQYF. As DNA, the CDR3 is TGTGCCAGCAGCTTAGCCCAGGGAGGTGGAGAGACCCAGTACTTC.

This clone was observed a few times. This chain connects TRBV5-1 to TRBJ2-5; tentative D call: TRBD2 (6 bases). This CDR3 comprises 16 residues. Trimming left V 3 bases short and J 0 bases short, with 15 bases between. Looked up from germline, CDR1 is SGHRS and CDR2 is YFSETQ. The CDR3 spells CASSWGLEGHQETQYF. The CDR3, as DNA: TGCGCCAGCAGCTGGGGGTTGGAGGGCCACCAAGAGACCCAGTACTTC.

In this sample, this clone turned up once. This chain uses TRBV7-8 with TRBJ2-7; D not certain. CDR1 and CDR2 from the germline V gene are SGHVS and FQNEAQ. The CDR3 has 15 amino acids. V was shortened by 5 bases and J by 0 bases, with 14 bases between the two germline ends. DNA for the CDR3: TGTGCCAGCAGCGGCTCGGAGCGCCCCTCCTACGAGCAGTACTTC. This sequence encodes CASSGSERPSYEQYF.

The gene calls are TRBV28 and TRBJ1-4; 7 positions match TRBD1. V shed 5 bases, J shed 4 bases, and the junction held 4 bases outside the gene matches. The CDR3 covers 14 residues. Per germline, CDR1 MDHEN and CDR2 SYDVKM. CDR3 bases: TGTGCCAGCAGTGGGGACAGCCGTAATGAAAAACTGTTTTTT. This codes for CASSGDSRNEKLFF.

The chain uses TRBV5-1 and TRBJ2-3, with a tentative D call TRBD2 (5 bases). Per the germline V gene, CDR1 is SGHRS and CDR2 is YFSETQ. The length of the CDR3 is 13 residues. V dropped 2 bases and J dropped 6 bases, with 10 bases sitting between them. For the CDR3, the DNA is TGCGCCAGCAGCTTCAAGGACTGGGATACGCAGTATTTT. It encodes CASSFKDWDTQYF. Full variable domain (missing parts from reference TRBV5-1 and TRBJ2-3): KAGVTQTPRYLIKTRGQQVTLSCSPISGHRSVSWYQQTPGQGLQFLFEYFSETQRNKGNFPGRFSGRQFSNSRSEMNVSTLELGDSALYLCASSFKDWDTQYFGPGTRLTVL.

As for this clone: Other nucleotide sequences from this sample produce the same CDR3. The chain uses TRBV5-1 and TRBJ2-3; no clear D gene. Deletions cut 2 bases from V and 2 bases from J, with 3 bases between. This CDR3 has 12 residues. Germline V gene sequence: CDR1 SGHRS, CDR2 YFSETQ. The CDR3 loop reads CASSFLTDTQYF. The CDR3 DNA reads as TGCGCCAGCAGCTTCCTCACAGATACGCAGTATTTT.

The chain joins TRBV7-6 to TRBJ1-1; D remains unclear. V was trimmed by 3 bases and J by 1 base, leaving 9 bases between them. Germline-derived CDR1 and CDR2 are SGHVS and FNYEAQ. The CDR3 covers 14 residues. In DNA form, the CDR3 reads TGTGCCAGCAGCTTCGGTTTTTCGAACACTGAAGCTTTCTTT. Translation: CASSFGFSNTEAFF.

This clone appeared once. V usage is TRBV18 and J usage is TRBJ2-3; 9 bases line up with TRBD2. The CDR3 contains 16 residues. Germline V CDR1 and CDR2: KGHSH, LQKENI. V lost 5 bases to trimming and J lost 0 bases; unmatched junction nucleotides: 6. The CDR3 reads CASSKLAGPSTDTQYF. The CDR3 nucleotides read TGTGCCAGCTCAAAACTAGCGGGCCCCAGCACAGATACGCAGTATTTT. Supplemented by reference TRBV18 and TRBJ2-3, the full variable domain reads NAGVMQNPRHLVRRRGQEARLRCSPMKGHSHVYWYRQLPEEGLKFMVYLQKENIIDESGMPKERFSAEFPKEGPSILRIQQVVRGDSAAYFCASSKLAGPSTDTQYFGPGTRLTVL.

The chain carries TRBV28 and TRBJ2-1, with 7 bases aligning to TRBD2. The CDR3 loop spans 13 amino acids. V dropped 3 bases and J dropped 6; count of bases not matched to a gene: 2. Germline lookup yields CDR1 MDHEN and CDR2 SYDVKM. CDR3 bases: TGTGCCAGCAGTTTGGCTAGCGGCAATGAGCAGTTCTTC. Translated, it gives CASSLASGNEQFF. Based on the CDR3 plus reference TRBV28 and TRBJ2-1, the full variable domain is DVKVTQSSRYLVKRTGEKVFLECVQDMDHENMFWYRQDPGLGLRLIYFSYDVKMKEKGDIPEGYSVSREKKERFSLILESASTNQTSMYLCASSLASGNEQFFGPGTRLTVL.

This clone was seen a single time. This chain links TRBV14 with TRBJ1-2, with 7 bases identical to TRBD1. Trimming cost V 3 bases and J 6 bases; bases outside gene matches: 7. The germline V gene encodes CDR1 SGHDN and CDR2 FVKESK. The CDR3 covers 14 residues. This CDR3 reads CASSHGTVWDGYTF. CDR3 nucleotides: TGTGCCAGCAGCCACGGGACAGTCTGGGATGGCTACACCTTC.

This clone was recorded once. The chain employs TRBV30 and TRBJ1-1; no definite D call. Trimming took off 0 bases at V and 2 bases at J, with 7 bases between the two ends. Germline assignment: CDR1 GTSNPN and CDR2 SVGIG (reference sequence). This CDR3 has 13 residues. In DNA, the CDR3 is TGTGCCTGGAGTGTAGCAAGAAACACTGAAGCTTTCTTT. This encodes CAWSVARNTEAFF.

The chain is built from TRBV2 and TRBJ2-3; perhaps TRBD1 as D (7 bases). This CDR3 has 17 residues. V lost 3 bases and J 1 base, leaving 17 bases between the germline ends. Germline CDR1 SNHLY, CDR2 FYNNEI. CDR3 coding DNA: TGTGCCAGCAGTGACCGCAGGGGGTGGAGGGGCACAGATACGCAGTATTTT. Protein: CASSDRRGWRGTDTQYF.

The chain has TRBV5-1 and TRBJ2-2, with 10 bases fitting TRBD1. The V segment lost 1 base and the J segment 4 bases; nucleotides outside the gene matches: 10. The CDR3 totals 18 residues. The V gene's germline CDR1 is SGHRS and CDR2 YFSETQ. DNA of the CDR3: TGCGCCAGCAGCTTGTCGACAGGGGGCCGATTAGGCACCGGGGAGCTGTTTTTT. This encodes CASSLSTGGRLGTGELFF.

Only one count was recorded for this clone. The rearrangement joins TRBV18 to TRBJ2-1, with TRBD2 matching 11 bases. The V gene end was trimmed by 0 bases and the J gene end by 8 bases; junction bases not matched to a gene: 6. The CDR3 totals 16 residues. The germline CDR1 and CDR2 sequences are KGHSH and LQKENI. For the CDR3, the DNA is TGTGCCAGCTCACCACCTGACCTAGCGGGAGGTTATGAGCAGTTCTTC. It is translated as CASSPPDLAGGYEQFF.

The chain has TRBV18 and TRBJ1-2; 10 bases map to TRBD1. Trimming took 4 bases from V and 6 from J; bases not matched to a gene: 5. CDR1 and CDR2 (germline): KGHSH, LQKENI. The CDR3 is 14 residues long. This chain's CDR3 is CASSHRDRGNGYTF. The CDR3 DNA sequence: TGTGCCAGCTCACATAGGGACAGGGGAAATGGCTACACCTTC.

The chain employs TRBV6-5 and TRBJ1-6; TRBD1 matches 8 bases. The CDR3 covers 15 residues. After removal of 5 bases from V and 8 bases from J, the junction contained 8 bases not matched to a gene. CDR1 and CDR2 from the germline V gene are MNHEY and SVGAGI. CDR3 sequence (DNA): TGTGCCAGCAGTGCCGTGACAGGGGAGTATTCACCCCTCCACTTT. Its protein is CASSAVTGEYSPLHF.

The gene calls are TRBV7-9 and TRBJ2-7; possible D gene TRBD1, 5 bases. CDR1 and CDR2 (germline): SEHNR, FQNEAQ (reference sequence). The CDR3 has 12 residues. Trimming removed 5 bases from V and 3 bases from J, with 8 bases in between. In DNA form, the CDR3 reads TGTGCCAGCAGCGTAAGGGGCTACGAGCAGTACTTC. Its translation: CASSVRGYEQYF.

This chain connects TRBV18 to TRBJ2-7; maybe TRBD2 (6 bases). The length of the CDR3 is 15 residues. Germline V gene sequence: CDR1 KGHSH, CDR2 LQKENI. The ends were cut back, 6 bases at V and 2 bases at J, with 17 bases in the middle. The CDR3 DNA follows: TGTGCCAGCTCGTCGGGCCCGGGGGAGACCTACGAGCAGTACTTC. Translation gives CASSSGPGETYEQYF. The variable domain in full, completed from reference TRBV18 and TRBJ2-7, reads NAGVMQNPRHLVRRRGQEARLRCSPMKGHSHVYWYRQLPEEGLKFMVYLQKENIIDESGMPKERFSAEFPKEGPSILRIQQVVRGDSAAYFCASSSGPGETYEQYFGPGTRLTVT.

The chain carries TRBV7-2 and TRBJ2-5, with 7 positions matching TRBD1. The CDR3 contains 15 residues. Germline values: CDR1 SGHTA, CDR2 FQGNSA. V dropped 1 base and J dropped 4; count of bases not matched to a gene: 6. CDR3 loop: CASSLVATGIETQYF. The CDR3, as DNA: TGTGCCAGCAGCTTAGTAGCGACAGGGATAGAGACCCAGTACTTC.

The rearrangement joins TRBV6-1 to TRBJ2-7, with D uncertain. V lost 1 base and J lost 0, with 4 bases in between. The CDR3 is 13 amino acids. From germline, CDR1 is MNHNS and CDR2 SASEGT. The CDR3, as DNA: TGTGCCAGCAGTGAAGGGAGCTCCTACGAGCAGTACTTC. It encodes CASSEGSSYEQYF.

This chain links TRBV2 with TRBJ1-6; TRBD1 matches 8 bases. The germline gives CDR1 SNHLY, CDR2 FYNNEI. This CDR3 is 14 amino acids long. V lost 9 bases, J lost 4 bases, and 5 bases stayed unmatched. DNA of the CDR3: TGTGCCAGTCAGAGGACAGGGTATAATTCACCCCTCCACTTT. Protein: CASQRTGYNSPLHF.

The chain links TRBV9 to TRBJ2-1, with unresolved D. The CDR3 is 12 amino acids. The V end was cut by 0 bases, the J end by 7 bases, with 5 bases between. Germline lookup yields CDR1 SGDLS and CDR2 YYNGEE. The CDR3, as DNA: TGTGCCAGCAGCGTAGGCCGGAATGAGCAGTTCTTC. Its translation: CASSVGRNEQFF.